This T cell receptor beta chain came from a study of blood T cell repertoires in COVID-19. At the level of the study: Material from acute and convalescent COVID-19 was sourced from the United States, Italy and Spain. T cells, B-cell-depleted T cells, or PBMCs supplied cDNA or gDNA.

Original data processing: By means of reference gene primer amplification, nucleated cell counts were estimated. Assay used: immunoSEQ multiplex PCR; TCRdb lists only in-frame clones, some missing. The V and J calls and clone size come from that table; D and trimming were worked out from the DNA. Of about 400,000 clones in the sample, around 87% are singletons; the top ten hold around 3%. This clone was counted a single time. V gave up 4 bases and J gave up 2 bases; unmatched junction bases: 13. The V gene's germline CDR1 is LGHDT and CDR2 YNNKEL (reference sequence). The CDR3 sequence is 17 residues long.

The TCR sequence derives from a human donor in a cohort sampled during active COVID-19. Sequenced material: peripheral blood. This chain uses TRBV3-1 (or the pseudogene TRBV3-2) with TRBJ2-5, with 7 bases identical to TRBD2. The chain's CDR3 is CASSPSRWRGIQETQYF. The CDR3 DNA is TGTGCCAGCAGCCCAAGCCGTTGGCGGGGGATACAAGAGACCCAGTACTTC.